These 12 T cell receptor beta chains were all obtained from the same sample, sequenced in a study of shared clonotypes between healthy human individuals. Assay: immunoSEQ multiplex PCR; the TCRdb copy retains only in-frame clones and omits some. Altogether 2 million to 3 million clones are present, over 85% being singletons, with the ten largest covering roughly 0.39%. Sequencing was done on a sample of naive CD4+ T cells from PBMCs. Specified subset: CD45RA+ positively selected. The receptor source for this set is a man younger than 30 in good health. Some clones in this sample may be carry-over from other donors' samples.

The V gene is TRBV28, the J gene TRBJ1-2, with D unclear. Germline lookup yields CDR1 MDHEN and CDR2 SYDVKM. The length of the CDR3 is 13 residues. Trimming shortened V by 2 bases and J by 4 bases, and 8 bases separated the two germline ends. CDR3: CASSLGWPYGYTF. The CDR3 bases are TGTGCCAGCAGTTTAGGGTGGCCCTATGGCTACACCTTC.

The CDR3 spells CAWSVEGTLKGGYTF. The CDR3 bases are TGTGCCTGGAGTGTTGAGGGGACGCTGAAGGGGGGCTACACCTTC. The chain employs TRBV30 and TRBJ1-2; tentative D call: TRBD1 (5 bases). Between the trimmed V and J ends, which lost 0 bases and 8 bases, there was a span of 19 bases. The length of the CDR3 is 15 residues. Germline V gene data show CDR1 as GTSNPN and CDR2 as SVGIG (reference sequence).

A few counts support this clone. The V and J genes are TRBV2 and TRBJ1-4; D is ambiguous. Between the trimmed V and J ends, which lost 7 bases and 4 bases, there was a span of 7 bases. Germline V gene lookup returns CDR1 SNHLY and CDR2 FYNNEI. CDR3 length: 12 residues. The CDR3, as DNA: TGTGCCAGCAAGGGAGTTAATGAAAAACTGTTTTTT. It encodes CASKGVNEKLFF. Full variable domain (remainder filled in from reference TRBV2 and TRBJ1-4): EPEVTQTPSHQVTQMGQEVILRCVPISNHLYFYWYRQILGQKVEFLVSFYNNEISEKSEIFDDQFSVERPDGSNFTLKIRSTKLEDSAMYFCASKGVNEKLFFGSGTQLSVL.

V usage is TRBV4-1 and J usage is TRBJ2-2; possibly TRBD2 for D (6 bases). This CDR3 region has 17 residues. From germline, CDR1 is MGHRA and CDR2 YSYEKL. V was trimmed by 1 base and J by 2 bases, leaving 14 bases between them. In nucleotides, the CDR3 is TGCGCCAGCAGCCAAGTTCGATTAGGACTAAACACCGGGGAGCTGTTTTTT. Translation gives CASSQVRLGLNTGELFF.

The chain recombines TRBV18 with TRBJ1-2, with TRBD1 identical over 8 bases. Germline V gives CDR1 KGHSH, CDR2 LQKENI. V lost 5 bases, J lost 8 bases, and 13 bases stayed unmatched. The CDR3 consists of 15 residues. DNA of the CDR3: TGTGCCAGCTCAACTTTCGACAGGGGACCATACGGCTACACCTTC. Encoded protein: CASSTFDRGPYGYTF.

The rearrangement uses TRBV9 and TRBJ1-2; D remains unclear. Deletions cut 2 bases from V and 8 bases from J, with 19 bases between. CDR3 length: 15 amino acids. Germline V lookup: CDR1 SGDLS, CDR2 YYNGEE. The CDR3 reads CASSVTTVGPGGYTF. CDR3 nucleotide sequence: TGTGCCAGCAGCGTGACTACCGTTGGACCGGGGGGCTACACCTTC.

The J gene is TRBJ2-7, the V gene TRBV28, with D hard to call. Trimming took off 2 bases at V and 9 bases at J, with 11 bases between the two ends. The CDR3 is 12 residues long. Germline V CDR1 and CDR2: MDHEN, SYDVKM. CDR3 sequence: CASSLPDPTQYF. CDR3 nucleotides: TGTGCCAGCAGTTTACCGGACCCGACGCAGTACTTC.

The V call is TRBV4-3, the J call TRBJ2-3, with TRBD2 as a possible D gene (6 bases). The CDR3 is made up of 16 amino acids. CDR1 is LGHNA and CDR2 is YSLEER in the germline V gene. With 0 bases removed from V and 5 bases from J, the gap between germline ends came to 15 bases. The CDR3: CASSQDRREWQDTQYF. CDR3 DNA sequence: TGCGCCAGCAGCCAAGATAGACGGGAGTGGCAAGATACGCAGTATTTT.

The chain carries TRBV5-4 and TRBJ2-1, with 7 bases that match TRBD2. Germline V lookup: CDR1 SGHNT, CDR2 YYREEE (reference sequence). V lost 6 bases to trimming and J lost 9 bases; unmatched junction nucleotides: 12. The CDR3 sequence is 14 residues long. The CDR3: CASTSGEGASEQFF. Here the CDR3 DNA reads TGTGCCAGCACCTCGGGGGAGGGCGCAAGTGAGCAGTTCTTC. Combining the CDR3 with reference TRBV5-4 and TRBJ2-1 gives the whole variable domain ETGVTQSPTHLIKTRGQQVTLRCSSQSGHNTVSWYQQALGQGPQFIFQYYREEENGRGNFPPRFSGLQFPNYSSELNVNALELDDSALYLCASTSGEGASEQFFGPGTRLTVL.

This clone was counted between two and nine times. This same CDR3 is encoded by further DNA sequences in the sample. This sequence joins TRBV7-6 and TRBJ2-5; D remains ambiguous. Trimming took 5 bases from V and 1 from J, leaving 11 bases between them. This CDR3 has 14 residues. Per the germline V gene, CDR1 is SGHVS and CDR2 is FNYEAQ. Here the CDR3 DNA reads TGTGCCAGCAGCCTACAAGGCACCCAAGAGACCCAGTACTTC. It encodes CASSLQGTQETQYF.

The genes are TRBV5-1 and TRBJ2-3; D is unresolved. This CDR3 is 15 amino acids long. V lost 1 base to trimming and J lost 1 base, with 10 bases between them. Germline lookup yields CDR1 SGHRS and CDR2 YFSETQ. CDR3 residues: CASSLRPKGTDTQYF. The CDR3 DNA sequence: TGCGCCAGCAGCTTGCGCCCGAAGGGCACAGATACGCAGTATTTT.

The table lists this clone with a count of one. The CDR3 spells CASSLVTGQGTDTQYF. CDR3 in DNA: TGCGCCAGCAGCTTGGTAACGGGACAGGGCACAGATACGCAGTATTTT. The rearrangement joins TRBV5-1 to TRBJ2-3, with 8 positions matching TRBD1. The CDR3 sequence is 16 residues long. V lost 0 bases and J lost 1; bases outside the gene matches: 4. Germline values: CDR1 SGHRS, CDR2 YFSETQ.